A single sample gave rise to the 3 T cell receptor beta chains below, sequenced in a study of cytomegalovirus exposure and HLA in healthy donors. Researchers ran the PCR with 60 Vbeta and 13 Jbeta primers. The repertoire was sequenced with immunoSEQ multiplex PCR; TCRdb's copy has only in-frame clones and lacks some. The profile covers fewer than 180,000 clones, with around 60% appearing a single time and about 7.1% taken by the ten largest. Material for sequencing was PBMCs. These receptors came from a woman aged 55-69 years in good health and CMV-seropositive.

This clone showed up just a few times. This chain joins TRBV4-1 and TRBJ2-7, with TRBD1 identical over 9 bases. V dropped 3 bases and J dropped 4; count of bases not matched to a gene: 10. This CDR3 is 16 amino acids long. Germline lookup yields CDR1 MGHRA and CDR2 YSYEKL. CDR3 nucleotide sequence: TGCGCCAGCAGCCACCCCGACCGGGACAGGGTGTACGAGCAGTACTTC. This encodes CASSHPDRDRVYEQYF.

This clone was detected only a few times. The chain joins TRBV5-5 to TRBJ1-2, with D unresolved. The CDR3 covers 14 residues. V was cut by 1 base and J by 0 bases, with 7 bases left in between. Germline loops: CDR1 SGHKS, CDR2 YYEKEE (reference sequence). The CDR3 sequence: CASSLHRTNYGYTF. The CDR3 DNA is TGTGCCAGCAGCTTGCACAGAACTAACTATGGCTACACCTTC.

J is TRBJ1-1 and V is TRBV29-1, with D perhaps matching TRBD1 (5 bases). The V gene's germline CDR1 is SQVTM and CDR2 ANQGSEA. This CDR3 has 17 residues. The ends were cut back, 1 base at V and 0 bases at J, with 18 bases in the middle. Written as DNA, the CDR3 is TGCAGCGTTGAAGTCTGGACACCCAGCGCCTTGAACACTGAAGCTTTCTTT. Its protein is CSVEVWTPSALNTEAFF.